This TCR beta chain was profiled in a study of cytomegalovirus exposure and HLA in healthy donors. 13 Jbeta primers and 60 Vbeta primers were used for the PCR. Using immunoSEQ multiplex PCR, the repertoire was profiled, and TCRdb retains in-frame clones only, with some absent. The repertoire includes about 72,000 clones, 75% to 85% of them detected once, and under 4% sits in the top ten. CDR3 length equals 15 residues. Per germline, CDR1 ENHRY and CDR2 SYGVKD. V lost 8 bases, J lost 6 bases, and 12 bases stayed unmatched. The specimen sequenced was PBMCs. This sequence joins TRBV10-3 and TRBJ2-7, with TRBD1 matching over 11 bases. The TCR originated in a man in his forties in good health and CMV-seronegative. The CDR3 reads CAIRGWGDRGGEQYF. CDR3 coding DNA: TGTGCCATCCGGGGGTGGGGGGACAGGGGGGGCGAGCAGTACTTC.